Listed below are T cell receptor beta chains from one sample, sequenced in a study of early T cells in non-severe SARS-CoV-2 infection. From the 5' RACE reads, TCRdb called clonotypes with MiXCR, one entry per CDR3 protein. The sample has tens of thousands of distinct CDR3 sequences, 14% to 15% seen once. The sequenced sample was whole blood. These receptors all stem from an adult who was a healthcare worker with PCR-confirmed SARS-CoV-2 infection or an uninfected control (not recorded which). The CDR3 runs from the conserved cysteine through the conserved F or W. Fields, in order: CDR3 DNA, CDR3 protein, D gene, clone size, V gene, J gene. D genes are given only for firm matches. Clone size is shown for a subset of rows, as once, few, many or a class of expanded clone.

CDR3 DNA: TGTGCCAGCAGATCCTCTTACAGCTCTGGAAACACCATATATTTT; CDR3 protein: CASRSSYSSGNTIYF; D gene: -; clone size: many; V gene: TRBV6-6; J gene: TRBJ1-3
CDR3 DNA: TGTGCCAGCAGCCAAGATTACGGGACTAGGCCCAATGAGCAGTTCTTC; CDR3 protein: CASSQDYGTRPNEQFF; D gene: TRBD2; clone size: few; V gene: TRBV4-2; J gene: TRBJ2-1
CDR3 DNA: TGTGCCAGCTCACCGACAGGGTCCACTGAAGCTTTCTTT; CDR3 protein: CASSPTGSTEAFF; D gene: TRBD1; clone size: -; V gene: TRBV18; J gene: TRBJ1-1
CDR3 DNA: TGTGCCAGCAGTGCGGACAGGGTGCAGCCCCAGCATTTT; CDR3 protein: CASSADRVQPQHF; D gene: TRBD1; clone size: -; V gene: TRBV6-2/TRBV6-3; J gene: TRBJ1-5
CDR3 DNA: TGTGCCAGCAGCCAAGGGACAGATAACTATGGCTACACCTTC; CDR3 protein: CASSQGTDNYGYTF; D gene: -; clone size: -; V gene: TRBV3-1; J gene: TRBJ1-2
CDR3 DNA: TGCAGTGCTTCCCAAAACCGGGACAAAGGGCAGTATTTT; CDR3 protein: CSASQNRDKGQYF; D gene: -; clone size: -; V gene: TRBV20-1; J gene: TRBJ2-3
CDR3 DNA: TGTGCCAGCAGCGTAAACGGGGCCCGAAACACCGGGGAGCTGTTTTTT; CDR3 protein: CASSVNGARNTGELFF; D gene: -; clone size: few; V gene: TRBV9; J gene: TRBJ2-2
CDR3 DNA: TGTGCCAGCTCACTATCCAAGGGGCTCCAAGAGACCCAGTACTTC; CDR3 protein: CASSLSKGLQETQYF; D gene: -; clone size: many; V gene: TRBV18; J gene: TRBJ2-5
CDR3 DNA: TGTGCCAGCAGCGGACGGACAGGGCGTCAAGAGACCCAGTACTTC; CDR3 protein: CASSGRTGRQETQYF; D gene: TRBD1; clone size: once; V gene: TRBV11-2; J gene: TRBJ2-5
CDR3 DNA: TGTGCCAGCAAGGACGCAAACTATGGCTACACCTTC; CDR3 protein: CASKDANYGYTF; D gene: -; clone size: few; V gene: TRBV7-9; J gene: TRBJ1-2
CDR3 DNA: TGTGCCAGCAGCCAAGCACAGGGGAATCAGCCCCAGCATTTT; CDR3 protein: CASSQAQGNQPQHF; D gene: TRBD1; clone size: -; V gene: TRBV3-1; J gene: TRBJ1-5
CDR3 DNA: TGTGCCAGCAGGCCGGTGACACTGGGTTTTGGGGAGCAGTTCTTC; CDR3 protein: CASRPVTLGFGEQFF; D gene: -; clone size: few; V gene: TRBV12-3/TRBV12-4; J gene: TRBJ2-1
CDR3 DNA: TGTGCCAGCAGAAGGGACTATGGGGAGACCCAGTACTTC; CDR3 protein: CASRRDYGETQYF; D gene: TRBD2; clone size: -; V gene: TRBV2; J gene: TRBJ2-5
CDR3 DNA: TGTGCCAGCAGTTTAGCCGGCTACACCTTC; CDR3 protein: CASSLAGYTF; D gene: -; clone size: few; V gene: TRBV12-3/TRBV12-4; J gene: TRBJ1-2
CDR3 DNA: TGTGCCAGCTCACCATCCGACAGTCACTCTGGAAACACCATATATTTT; CDR3 protein: CASSPSDSHSGNTIYF; D gene: -; clone size: -; V gene: TRBV18; J gene: TRBJ1-3
CDR3 DNA: TGTGCCAGCAGCACCAAAGGCGGACAGGGGACCGGGGAGCTGTTTTTT; CDR3 protein: CASSTKGGQGTGELFF; D gene: TRBD1; clone size: many; V gene: TRBV9; J gene: TRBJ2-2
CDR3 DNA: TGTGCCACCTCAGGGGTCAATGAGCAGTTCTTC; CDR3 protein: CATSGVNEQFF; D gene: -; clone size: -; V gene: TRBV15; J gene: TRBJ2-1
CDR3 DNA: TGCGCCAGCAGCCAACCAGCGGGGGGGTCTTACAATGAGCAGTTCTTC; CDR3 protein: CASSQPAGGSYNEQFF; D gene: TRBD2; clone size: few; V gene: TRBV4-1; J gene: TRBJ2-1
CDR3 DNA: TGTGCCACCAGTGATTCCGGGACATCTGATCATGAGCAGTTCTTC; CDR3 protein: CATSDSGTSDHEQFF; D gene: -; clone size: many; V gene: TRBV24-1; J gene: TRBJ2-1
CDR3 DNA: TGTGCCAGCAGTGAATTTGCCCGCTATGGCTACACCTTC; CDR3 protein: CASSEFARYGYTF; D gene: -; clone size: -; V gene: TRBV25-1; J gene: TRBJ1-2
CDR3 DNA: TGTGCCAGCAGAAAGAAACAGGGAAGTAATGAGCAGTTCTTC; CDR3 protein: CASRKKQGSNEQFF; D gene: -; clone size: few; V gene: TRBV6-1; J gene: TRBJ2-1
CDR3 DNA: TGTGCCAACAGTGCCGGGACAGCCTATGGCTACACCTTC; CDR3 protein: CANSAGTAYGYTF; D gene: TRBD1; clone size: few; V gene: TRBV6-2/TRBV6-3; J gene: TRBJ1-2
CDR3 DNA: TGTGCCTGGGACAGAGGACAAAGCAATGAGCAGTTCTTC; CDR3 protein: CAWDRGQSNEQFF; D gene: -; clone size: -; V gene: TRBV30; J gene: TRBJ2-1
CDR3 DNA: TGTGCCAGCAGTGAAGCGCGGGGCAGACTCTCTGGAAACACCATATATTTT; CDR3 protein: CASSEARGRLSGNTIYF; D gene: -; clone size: -; V gene: TRBV6-1; J gene: TRBJ1-3
CDR3 DNA: TGTGCCAGCAGTCGACTAGACGGTATGGATGAGCAGTTCTTC; CDR3 protein: CASSRLDGMDEQFF; D gene: -; clone size: -; V gene: TRBV12-3/TRBV12-4; J gene: TRBJ2-1
CDR3 DNA: TGTGCCAGCAGCTTTGGGGATGACCGGGACCAAAACACAGATACGCAGTATTTT; CDR3 protein: CASSFGDDRDQNTDTQYF; D gene: -; clone size: -; V gene: TRBV7-3; J gene: TRBJ2-3
CDR3 DNA: TGTGCCGCGGAGGCGGGGGGCTTGGGAACAGATACGCAGTATTTT; CDR3 protein: CAAEAGGLGTDTQYF; D gene: TRBD2; clone size: few; V gene: TRBV10-3; J gene: TRBJ2-3
CDR3 DNA: TGCAGTGCTAGTATGATTGCGGGGGGCTCTGAAGCTTTCTTT; CDR3 protein: CSASMIAGGSEAFF; D gene: -; clone size: -; V gene: TRBV20-1; J gene: TRBJ1-1
CDR3 DNA: TGCAGCGTTGAACAGGTTTATGGCTACACCTTC; CDR3 protein: CSVEQVYGYTF; D gene: -; clone size: -; V gene: TRBV29-1; J gene: TRBJ1-2
CDR3 DNA: TGCAGTGGGACCACCGGACAGGGGGGGGCAGAGACCCAGTACTTC; CDR3 protein: CSGTTGQGGAETQYF; D gene: TRBD1; clone size: many; V gene: TRBV20-1; J gene: TRBJ2-5
CDR3 DNA: TGTGCCAGCAGCCAAGACTCGCGCCCTTACAATGAGCAGTTCTTC; CDR3 protein: CASSQDSRPYNEQFF; D gene: -; clone size: few; V gene: TRBV4-2; J gene: TRBJ2-1
CDR3 DNA: TGTGCCAGTAGTGATTCCCCCGGCAGATACTCTTCTGGGGCCAACGTCCTGACTTTC; CDR3 protein: CASSDSPGRYSSGANVLTF; D gene: -; clone size: many; V gene: TRBV19; J gene: TRBJ2-6
CDR3 DNA: TGCAGTGCTCGGGGGTACAGGGGGCACCAAGAGACCCAGTACTTC; CDR3 protein: CSARGYRGHQETQYF; D gene: TRBD1; clone size: -; V gene: TRBV20-1; J gene: TRBJ2-5
CDR3 DNA: TGTGCCAGCAAACGGGGGGCCTCGAGGGCGAACTCTGGAAACACCATATATTTT; CDR3 protein: CASKRGASRANSGNTIYF; D gene: -; clone size: few; V gene: TRBV2; J gene: TRBJ1-3
CDR3 DNA: TGTGCCAGCGTAGAGGGACTAGCCAAAAACATTCAGTACTTC; CDR3 protein: CASVEGLAKNIQYF; D gene: -; clone size: few; V gene: TRBV12-3/TRBV12-4; J gene: TRBJ2-4
CDR3 DNA: TGCGCCAGCAGTAGAGTTAATTCACCCCTCCACTTT; CDR3 protein: CASSRVNSPLHF; D gene: -; clone size: many; V gene: TRBV10-2; J gene: TRBJ1-6
CDR3 DNA: TGTGCCAGCAGCACCCGATCCAGGGGGAACTATGGCTACACCTTC; CDR3 protein: CASSTRSRGNYGYTF; D gene: TRBD1; clone size: few; V gene: TRBV11-2; J gene: TRBJ1-2
CDR3 DNA: TGTGCCAGCAGTTCAATACCGGGACTAGGGCCGAATGAGCAGTTCTTC; CDR3 protein: CASSSIPGLGPNEQFF; D gene: TRBD2; clone size: -; V gene: TRBV27; J gene: TRBJ2-1
CDR3 DNA: TGCAGTGCTACTCAGGGAGGAGAGCAGTTCTTC; CDR3 protein: CSATQGGEQFF; D gene: -; clone size: few; V gene: TRBV20-1; J gene: TRBJ2-1
CDR3 DNA: TGTGCCAGCAGTTACGGGTCCCTTTGGGTTGATGAGCAGTTCTTC; CDR3 protein: CASSYGSLWVDEQFF; D gene: -; clone size: few; V gene: TRBV6-2/TRBV6-3; J gene: TRBJ2-1
CDR3 DNA: TGTGCCAGCAGTTTATCTCAGGGGGCTAAGTATTCACCCCTCCACTTT; CDR3 protein: CASSLSQGAKYSPLHF; D gene: TRBD1; clone size: few; V gene: TRBV27; J gene: TRBJ1-6
CDR3 DNA: TGTGCCAGCAGCCAAGTGACTCATCGGGGAGAGACCCAGTACTTC; CDR3 protein: CASSQVTHRGETQYF; D gene: -; clone size: -; V gene: TRBV14; J gene: TRBJ2-5